Listed below are T cell receptor beta chains from one sample, sequenced in a study of T cells after yellow fever vaccination. TCRdb reprocessed the 5' RACE reads via MiXCR and lists one record per CDR3 protein. The data hold around 500,000 distinct CDR3 sequences, with less than 25% observed a single time. The source was PBMCs, collected 20 to 25 days after the first yellow fever vaccination. Receptors were obtained from a man aged 18 to 29 who received the YFV17D yellow fever vaccine. Each CDR3 is given with its conserved first and last residue. The order of the fields is D gene, clone size, V gene, J gene, CDR3 length, CDR3 protein, CDR3 DNA. The D gene is left open where the match is weak. The size entry is marked missing in some rows and otherwise reads once, few, many or a size class.

D: NA; size: NA; V: TRBV20-1; J: TRBJ2-7; length: 12; CDR3: CSAPAGSYEQYF; DNA: TGCAGTGCCCCGGCGGGATCCTACGAGCAGTACTTC
D: NA; size: few; V: TRBV27; J: TRBJ2-7; length: 15; CDR3: CASSPLQGSRNEQYF; DNA: TGTGCCAGCAGTCCATTACAGGGTAGCCGGAACGAGCAGTACTTC
D: TRBD2; size: NA; V: TRBV6-1; J: TRBJ2-7; length: 16; CDR3: CASSPPGTSGTYEQYF; DNA: TGTGCCAGCAGCCCTCCCGGGACTAGCGGGACCTACGAGCAGTACTTC
D: NA; size: NA; V: TRBV13; J: TRBJ2-2; length: 18; CDR3: CASSSGYGRPTGTGELFF; DNA: TGTGCCAGCAGCTCTGGATACGGTCGCCCGACCGGCACCGGGGAGCTGTTTTTT
D: NA; size: NA; V: TRBV7-9; J: TRBJ1-2; length: 15; CDR3: CASSLADGHPGGYTF; DNA: TGTGCCAGCAGCTTGGCGGACGGCCACCCGGGTGGCTACACCTTC
D: NA; size: NA; V: TRBV4-1; J: TRBJ2-7; length: 13; CDR3: CASSQQGAYEQYF; DNA: TGCGCCAGCAGCCAACAGGGTGCCTACGAGCAGTACTTC
D: NA; size: NA; V: TRBV5-1; J: TRBJ2-2; length: 16; CDR3: CASSPGTALNTGELFF; DNA: TGCGCCAGCAGCCCCGGGACCGCCTTGAACACCGGGGAGCTGTTTTTT
D: NA; size: NA; V: TRBV5-1; J: TRBJ1-4; length: 14; CDR3: CASSSDSFNEKLFF; DNA: TGCGCCAGCAGCTCCGACAGTTTTAATGAAAAACTGTTTTTT
D: NA; size: few; V: TRBV5-1; J: TRBJ2-1; length: 15; CDR3: CASSFVKTSGNEQFF; DNA: TGCGCCAGCAGCTTTGTGAAGACCTCTGGGAATGAGCAGTTCTTC
D: NA; size: NA; V: TRBV24-1; J: TRBJ2-3; length: 13; CDR3: CATSDNSPDTQYF; DNA: TGTGCCACCAGTGACAACAGTCCAGATACGCAGTATTTT
D: NA; size: few; V: TRBV29-1; J: TRBJ2-2; length: 12; CDR3: CSGGEGTGELFF; DNA: TGCAGCGGCGGGGAAGGAACCGGGGAGCTGTTTTTT
D: NA; size: few; V: TRBV12-3/TRBV12-4; J: TRBJ1-2; length: 13; CDR3: CASVGSGWGGYTF; DNA: TGTGCCAGCGTGGGGTCTGGTTGGGGCGGCTACACCTTC
D: NA; size: NA; V: TRBV6-2/TRBV6-3; J: TRBJ1-6; length: 13; CDR3: CASGSPYNSPLHF; DNA: TGTGCCAGCGGATCACCGTATAATTCACCCCTCCACTTT
D: NA; size: few; V: TRBV11-2; J: TRBJ2-3; length: 15; CDR3: CASSFPGLITDTQYF; DNA: TGTGCCAGCAGTTTCCCGGGACTCATCACAGATACGCAGTATTTT
D: TRBD1; size: NA; V: TRBV4-3; J: TRBJ2-2; length: 17; CDR3: CASSQDWFRGKTGELFF; DNA: TGCGCCAGCAGCCAAGACTGGTTCAGGGGGAAAACCGGGGAGCTGTTTTTT
D: NA; size: few; V: TRBV2; J: TRBJ2-5; length: 10; CDR3: CATQSETQYF; DNA: TGTGCCACCCAGAGTGAGACCCAGTACTTC
D: TRBD1; size: many; V: TRBV7-3; J: TRBJ1-1; length: 13; CDR3: CASQGQANTEAFF; DNA: TGTGCCAGCCAAGGACAGGCTAACACTGAAGCTTTCTTT
D: NA; size: few; V: TRBV29-1; J: TRBJ2-1; length: 13; CDR3: CSVTTRGTGEQFF; DNA: TGCAGCGTTACGACTAGGGGAACCGGTGAGCAGTTCTTC
D: NA; size: few; V: TRBV29-1; J: TRBJ2-1; length: 14; CDR3: CSVFTLSVYNEQFF; DNA: TGCAGCGTTTTTACCCTTAGCGTCTACAATGAGCAGTTCTTC
D: NA; size: many; V: TRBV5-1; J: TRBJ2-2; length: 12; CDR3: CASSWNTGELFF; DNA: TGCGCCAGCAGCTGGAACACCGGGGAGCTGTTTTTT
D: NA; size: NA; V: TRBV7-2; J: TRBJ2-7; length: 14; CDR3: CASSSFQGSYEQYF; DNA: TGTGCCAGCAGCTCATTTCAGGGTTCCTACGAGCAGTACTTC
D: NA; size: few; V: TRBV4-3; J: TRBJ2-7; length: 15; CDR3: CASSQGPGNIYEQYF; DNA: TGCGCCAGCAGCCAAGGCCCAGGGAACATCTACGAGCAGTACTTC
D: NA; size: NA; V: TRBV20-1; J: TRBJ2-5; length: 12; CDR3: CSAGGTWETQYF; DNA: TGCAGTGCTGGGGGGACGTGGGAGACCCAGTACTTC
D: NA; size: few; V: TRBV4-2; J: TRBJ2-1; length: 16; CDR3: CASSHGLTSAYNEQFF; DNA: TGTGCCAGCAGCCACGGACTAACCAGCGCCTACAATGAGCAGTTCTTC
D: NA; size: few; V: TRBV4-1; J: TRBJ2-7; length: 15; CDR3: CASSQGLQGFYEQYF; DNA: TGCGCCAGCAGCCAAGGTTTACAGGGCTTCTACGAGCAGTACTTC
D: TRBD2; size: few; V: TRBV29-1; J: TRBJ2-1; length: 13; CDR3: CSVGASGGNEQFF; DNA: TGCAGCGTTGGCGCTAGCGGGGGAAATGAGCAGTTCTTC
D: NA; size: NA; V: TRBV4-1; J: TRBJ2-6; length: 18; CDR3: CASSQVKDVSSGANVLTF; DNA: TGCGCCAGCAGCCAAGTGAAAGACGTTTCCTCTGGGGCCAACGTCCTGACTTTC
D: TRBD1; size: NA; V: TRBV5-1; J: TRBJ1-2; length: 14; CDR3: CASSARQGRSGYTF; DNA: TGCGCCAGCAGCGCCCGACAGGGGAGATCTGGCTACACCTTC
D: NA; size: many; V: TRBV7-2; J: TRBJ2-7; length: 16; CDR3: CASSRSGTRDSYEQYF; DNA: TGTGCCAGCAGCCGATCCGGGACAAGAGATTCCTACGAGCAGTACTTC
D: NA; size: NA; V: TRBV5-1; J: TRBJ2-5; length: 16; CDR3: CASSLADRTYQETQYF; DNA: TGCGCCAGCAGCTTGGCCGACAGGACGTACCAAGAGACCCAGTACTTC
D: TRBD1; size: NA; V: TRBV25-1; J: TRBJ1-6; length: 16; CDR3: CASAQSGTGKGSPLHF; DNA: TGTGCCAGCGCTCAATCCGGGACAGGGAAGGGTTCACCCCTCCACTTT